One sample yielded the 30 T cell receptor beta chains listed below, sequenced in a study of identical twins. TCRdb re-called the 5' RACE reads with MiXCR, one entry per CDR3 protein. This repertoire shows 200,000 to 250,000 distinct CDR3 sequences, roughly 12% found once; its top ten account for 3.5% to 4.5%. These data were likewise used in another study, on yellow fever vaccine responses in identical twins.

Material: memory (CD45RO+) T cells sorted from blood. The receptors shown here come from a woman aged 18-29 years in good health.

This clonotype was observed many times. The chain recombines TRBV7-9 with TRBJ1-2; D unclear. Per germline, CDR1 SEHNR and CDR2 FQNEAQ (reference sequence). This CDR3 is 12 amino acids long. Trimming took off 6 bases at V and 4 bases at J, with 9 bases between the two ends. The CDR3, as DNA: TGTGCCAGCAGAGGGAGAAGCTATGGCTACACCTTC. Translating it yields CASRGRSYGYTF.

This clonotype was counted ten times or more. The chain is built from TRBV15 and TRBJ2-7, with TRBD2 identical over 8 bases. CDR3 length: 15 amino acids. Trimming removed 2 bases from V and 0 bases from J; junction bases left unmatched: 3. Germline V gene data show CDR1 as LNHNV and CDR2 as YYDKDF (reference sequence). The CDR3 sequence: CATSRPGLDSYEQYF. The DNA of the CDR3 is TGTGCCACCAGCAGACCGGGACTAGACTCCTACGAGCAGTACTTC.

This chain uses TRBV7-8 with TRBJ2-3, with D perhaps TRBD1 (5 bases). There are 16 residues in the CDR3. Germline CDR1 is SGHVS and CDR2 is FQNEAQ. V lost 3 bases and J lost 0, with 13 bases in between. The CDR3 here is CASSLELPGSTDTQYF. The CDR3, as DNA: TGTGCCAGCAGCTTGGAATTGCCAGGGAGCACAGATACGCAGTATTTT.

The chain joins TRBV6-1 to TRBJ2-7, with D perhaps being TRBD1 or TRBD2 (5 bases each). Germline loops: CDR1 MNHNS, CDR2 SASEGT. CDR3 length: 15 amino acids. V dropped 10 bases and J dropped 0 bases, with 19 bases sitting between them. CDR3 in amino acids: CATTPRDQSSYEQYF. In nucleotides, the CDR3 is TGTGCCACTACCCCGAGGGACCAAAGCTCCTACGAGCAGTACTTC.

This clonotype was observed many times. This rearrangement joins TRBV20-1 to TRBJ2-1; TRBD2 is a possible D gene (6 bases). CDR3 length: 14 amino acids. Germline loops: CDR1 DFQATT, CDR2 SNEGSKA (reference sequence). Trimming removed 1 base at V and 5 bases at J, with 12 bases between. The CDR3 nucleotides are TGCAGTGCTAGAGGCGGGGCGGTAGACAATGAGCAGTTCTTC. This encodes CSARGGAVDNEQFF.

Only a few counts were recorded for this clonotype. The chain uses TRBV11-2 and TRBJ2-1, with D possibly being TRBD2 (5 bases). This CDR3 has 15 residues. From germline, CDR1 is SGHAT and CDR2 FQNNGV. The ends were cut back, 2 bases at V and 8 bases at J, with 16 bases in the middle. In nucleotides, the CDR3 is TGTGCCAGCAGCTTAAGAGTAGCGTATATAGATGAGCAGTTCTTC. As protein: CASSLRVAYIDEQFF.

The CDR3 DNA follows: TGCGCCAGCAGCTTGGGGGATTACACCGGGGAGCTGTTTTTT. Amino acid sequence: CASSLGDYTGELFF. The chain employs TRBV5-1 and TRBJ2-2, with D hard to call. The V end was cut by 0 bases, the J end by 3 bases, with 6 bases between. CDR3 length: 14 amino acids. Per germline, CDR1 SGHRS and CDR2 YFSETQ.

Only a few counts were recorded for this clonotype. DNA for the CDR3: TGTGCCAGCAGCTTAGCCGGGACAGGGGTCTGGGACATTCAGTACTTC. Its protein is CASSLAGTGVWDIQYF. The rearrangement links TRBV7-9 to TRBJ2-4; 10 bases fit TRBD1. Germline V gene data show CDR1 as SEHNR and CDR2 as FQNEAQ (reference sequence). The V and J ends lost 0 bases and 8 bases, in that order; junction bases with no gene match: 7. The CDR3 has 16 amino acids.

This clonotype came up a few times. The junction differs from germline at one of its ends, possibly a read error. The chain has TRBV4-1 and TRBJ2-1; 10 positions agree with TRBD2. The CDR3 spans 21 residues. Germline assignment: CDR1 MGHRA and CDR2 YSYEKL. DNA of the CDR3: TGCGCCAGCAGCCAAGCCTTGACTCCTAGCGGGAGTTGGTTCTCCCACAATGAGCAGTTCTTC. This encodes CASSQALTPSGSWFSHNEQFF.

This clonotype was seen more than once but under ten times. V and J are TRBV29-1 and TRBJ1-1, with 7 positions matching TRBD1. Trimming at V came to 6 bases and at J to 2 bases, leaving 6 bases not matched to a gene. From germline, CDR1 is SQVTM and CDR2 ANQGSEA. The CDR3 loop spans 13 amino acids. The CDR3 protein is CSVRQGRNTEAFF. CDR3 DNA sequence: TGCAGCGTGAGACAGGGAAGAAACACTGAAGCTTTCTTT.

In its sample, this clonotype was seen a few times. J is TRBJ2-3 and V is TRBV7-2; D gene uncertain. The germline V gene encodes CDR1 SGHTA and CDR2 FQGNSA. This CDR3 is built from 13 residues. With 5 bases removed from V and 3 bases from J, the gap between germline ends came to 9 bases. CDR3 nucleotides: TGTGCCAGCAGCCCGCGGATTACAGATACGCAGTATTTT. Translation gives CASSPRITDTQYF.

This clonotype occurred many times. The chain is built from TRBV18 and TRBJ2-1; 10 positions match TRBD2. The germline gives CDR1 KGHSH, CDR2 LQKENI. With 1 base clipped from V and 0 bases from J, the junction kept 6 bases outside the gene matches. The CDR3 totals 18 residues. The CDR3 sequence is CASSPRGSSGSSYNEQFF. The CDR3, as DNA: TGTGCCAGCTCACCACGGGGTTCTAGCGGGAGCTCCTACAATGAGCAGTTCTTC. The variable domain in full, with the rest retrieved from reference TRBV18 and TRBJ2-1, is NAGVMQNPRHLVRRRGQEARLRCSPMKGHSHVYWYRQLPEEGLKFMVYLQKENIIDESGMPKERFSAEFPKEGPSILRIQQVVRGDSAAYFCASSPRGSSGSSYNEQFFGPGTRLTVL.

There are many counts of this clonotype. This chain joins TRBV6-2 or TRBV6-3 and TRBJ2-3, with no clear D. The CDR3 has 13 amino acids. V was cut by 7 bases and J by 2 bases, with 10 bases left in between. CDR1 MNHEY and CDR2 SVGEGT come from the germline V gene. The CDR3 reads CASNPDHTDTQYF. The CDR3 DNA is TGTGCCAGCAATCCGGACCACACAGATACGCAGTATTTT.

The chain carries TRBV24-1 and TRBJ2-7; 8 nucleotides align to TRBD2. CDR1 and CDR2 (germline): KGHDR, SFDVKD. The CDR3 spans 16 residues. After removal of 5 bases from V and 2 bases from J, the junction contained 10 bases not matched to a gene. Written as DNA, the CDR3 is TGTGCCACCAGTGCCTTCCCACTAGCGGAGCCCTACGAGCAGTACTTC. Translating it yields CATSAFPLAEPYEQYF.

This clonotype was found many times. The chain employs TRBV4-2 and TRBJ1-4; D is uncertain. Germline V gene sequence: CDR1 LGHNA, CDR2 YNFKEQ. V was shortened by 4 bases and J by 7 bases, with 16 bases between the two germline ends. This CDR3 is 15 amino acids long. CDR3 nucleotides: TGTGCCAGCAGCCCTAGCCCCGGGTTGGGTGAAAAACTGTTTTTT. Its translation: CASSPSPGLGEKLFF.

V is TRBV20-1 and J is TRBJ2-3; the match to TRBD2 covers 14 bases. The CDR3 runs to 16 residues. From germline, CDR1 is DFQATT and CDR2 SNEGSKA (reference sequence). The V and J ends lost 6 bases and 2 bases, in that order; junction bases with no gene match: 7. The CDR3 sequence: CSASSTSGGATDTQYF. The CDR3 bases are TGCAGTGCCTCATCGACTAGCGGGGGGGCCACAGATACGCAGTATTTT.

A few counts support this clonotype. The gene calls are TRBV9 and TRBJ2-1; 8 nucleotides align to TRBD2. With V trimmed by 1 base and J by 0 bases, 12 bases remained unmatched. CDR1 and CDR2 (germline): SGDLS, YYNGEE. This CDR3 is 19 amino acids long. The CDR3 DNA sequence: TGTGCCAGCAGCGTAAGCCCGGGACTAGGGAGGAGCTCCTACAATGAGCAGTTCTTC. It specifies CASSVSPGLGRSSYNEQFF.

This chain uses TRBV6-4 with TRBJ2-1; a possible D gene is TRBD2 (7 bases). The germline V gene encodes CDR1 MRHNA and CDR2 SNTAGT. V was trimmed by 0 bases and J by 5 bases, leaving 26 bases between them. CDR3 length equals 20 residues. CDR3 coding DNA: TGTGCCAGCAGTGACTCGACTTGGCTTTTACGGGGGGCCTGTCACAATGAGCAGTTCTTC. Protein sequence: CASSDSTWLLRGACHNEQFF.

This clonotype was seen a few times. The chain carries TRBV5-1 and TRBJ2-1; 9 nucleotides agree with TRBD1. Germline V lookup: CDR1 SGHRS, CDR2 YFSETQ. There are 14 residues in the CDR3. Unmatched junction bases numbered 4, after V lost 6 bases and J lost 3 bases. The CDR3 protein is CASNRDRVYNEQFF. In DNA, the CDR3 is TGCGCCAGCAACCGGGACAGGGTCTACAATGAGCAGTTCTTC.

This clonotype has more than one count but fewer than ten. This rearrangement joins TRBV5-1 to TRBJ1-3, with 9 positions matching TRBD1. From germline, CDR1 is SGHRS and CDR2 YFSETQ. The CDR3 contains 14 residues. The J segment lost 4 bases and the V segment lost 4 bases, leaving 3 bases of the junction unmatched. The CDR3 region is CASSGGTGGNTIYF. The CDR3 nucleotides read TGCGCCAGCAGCGGCGGGACAGGGGGAAACACCATATATTTT.

This clonotype has a count of ten or more. The genes are TRBV12-3 or TRBV12-4 and TRBJ2-1, with D perhaps TRBD2 (6 bases). Trimming shortened V by 3 bases and J by 6 bases, and 18 bases separated the two germline ends. CDR3 length equals 16 residues. The CDR3 loop reads CASSFSGAGWGNEQFF. In nucleotides, the CDR3 is TGTGCCAGCAGTTTTTCTGGGGCGGGGTGGGGCAATGAGCAGTTCTTC.

This clonotype was seen ten or more times. The chain links TRBV3-1 to TRBJ1-1; no reliable D call. V was trimmed by 3 bases and J by 4 bases, leaving 15 bases between them. The CDR3 contains 15 residues. Germline CDR1 reads LGHDT; CDR2 reads YNNKEL (reference sequence). The CDR3 here is CASSQRRIRSTEAFF. In DNA, the CDR3 is TGTGCCAGCAGCCAGCGGCGGATCCGGAGCACTGAAGCTTTCTTT.

This clonotype was detected only a few times. CDR3 nucleotide sequence: TGCGCCAGCAGCCAACTAGCGGGAGGTTTCGATACGCAGTATTTT. It yields the protein CASSQLAGGFDTQYF. The chain has TRBV4-3 and TRBJ2-3; 11 bases match TRBD2. In germline, CDR1 is LGHNA, CDR2 YSLEER. The trim removed 2 bases at V and 6 bases at J, leaving 4 bases unmatched. This CDR3 region has 15 residues.

This chain joins TRBV21-1 and TRBJ2-1. TRBV21-1 is tagged as a pseudogene. The CDR3 totals 16 residues. Here the CDR3 reads CASSKSGPTSLPEQFF. Here the CDR3 DNA reads TGTGCCAGCAGCAAGTCAGGACCTACGTCTCTACCTGAGCAGTTCTTC.

This clonotype has ten or more counts. V and J are TRBV29-1 and TRBJ2-2; TRBD2 matches at 7 bases. V dropped 4 bases and J dropped 6; count of bases not matched to a gene: 8. CDR1 SQVTM and CDR2 ANQGSEA come from the germline V gene. The CDR3 runs to 14 residues. The CDR3 loop reads CSVGLFAGAGELFF. CDR3 nucleotides: TGCAGCGTTGGGCTATTTGCGGGAGCCGGGGAGCTGTTTTTT.

This clonotype was picked up a small number of times. The chain recombines TRBV5-8 with TRBJ2-3; no firm D call. This CDR3 spans 13 amino acids. Trimming removed 7 bases at V and 2 bases at J, with 11 bases between. Germline assignment: CDR1 SGHTS and CDR2 YDEGEE. The CDR3 DNA reads TGTGCCAGCGAAGCTGGTGACACAGATACGCAGTATTTT. It encodes CASEAGDTDTQYF. Variable domain in full (rest from reference TRBV5-8 and TRBJ2-3): EAGVTQSPTHLIKTRGQQATLRCSPISGHTSVYWYQQALGLGLQFLLWYDEGEERNRGNFPPRFSGRQFPNYSSELNVNALELEDSALYLCASEAGDTDTQYFGPGTRLTVL.

This clonotype has at least ten counts. This chain links TRBV12-3 or TRBV12-4 with TRBJ1-6; the D gene is possibly TRBD1 (6 bases). There are 14 residues in the CDR3. V dropped 2 bases and J dropped 7 bases, with 9 bases sitting between them. The CDR3 sequence: CASSLSRGNSPLHF. The DNA for the CDR3 is TGTGCCAGCAGTTTAAGCAGGGGAAATTCACCCCTCCACTTT.

This clonotype was recorded many times. V is TRBV7-2 and J is TRBJ2-7; TRBD1 agrees at 9 bases. This CDR3 spans 15 amino acids. The junction had 6 bases not matched to a gene; V was cut back by 6 bases and J by 0 bases. In germline, CDR1 is SGHTA, CDR2 FQGNSA. CDR3 loop: CASRFDRGSSYEQYF. Here the CDR3 DNA reads TGTGCCAGCAGGTTTGACAGGGGGAGCTCCTACGAGCAGTACTTC.

This chain connects TRBV5-5 to TRBJ2-1; D unclear. With 2 bases removed from V and 3 bases from J, the gap between germline ends came to 12 bases. Germline lookup yields CDR1 SGHKS and CDR2 YYEKEE (reference sequence). The CDR3 contains 15 residues. CDR3 bases: TGTGCCAGCAGCTTCAACCCCGGGCTCTACAATGAGCAGTTCTTC. Translated: CASSFNPGLYNEQFF.

The chain employs TRBV28 and TRBJ1-2, with TRBD1 matching 9 bases. From germline, CDR1 is MDHEN and CDR2 SYDVKM. The CDR3 has 16 amino acids. The V and J ends lost 3 bases and 6 bases, in that order; junction bases with no gene match: 11. The CDR3 DNA is TGTGCCAGCAGTTTTCCGGCCGCAACAGGGGGCCATGGCTACACCTTC. Translating it yields CASSFPAATGGHGYTF.